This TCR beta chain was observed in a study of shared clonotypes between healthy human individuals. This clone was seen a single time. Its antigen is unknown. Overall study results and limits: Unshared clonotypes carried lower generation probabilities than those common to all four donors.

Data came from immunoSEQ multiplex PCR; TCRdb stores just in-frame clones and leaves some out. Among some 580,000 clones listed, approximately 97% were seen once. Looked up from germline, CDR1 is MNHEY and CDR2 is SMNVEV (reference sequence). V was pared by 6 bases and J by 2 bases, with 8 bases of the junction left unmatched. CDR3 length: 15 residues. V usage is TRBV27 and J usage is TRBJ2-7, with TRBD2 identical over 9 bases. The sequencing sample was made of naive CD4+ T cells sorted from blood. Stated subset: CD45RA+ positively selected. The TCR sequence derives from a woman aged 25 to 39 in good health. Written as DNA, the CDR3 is TGTGCCAGCAGCAGGAGGACTAGCGCAACCTACGAGCAGTACTTC. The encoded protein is CASSRRTSATYEQYF.